The subject of this entry is one T cell receptor (beta chain). The sample originates from a study of blood T cell repertoires in COVID-19. Study-level information: The origin of the acute and convalescent COVID-19 samples was the United States, Italy and Spain. Sources were T cells, B-cell-depleted T cells, or PBMCs; the material itself was cDNA or gDNA.

Original methodology: For nucleated cells, counts were estimated from reference gene primer amplification. The repertoire was sequenced with immunoSEQ multiplex PCR; TCRdb's copy has only in-frame clones and lacks some. That table is the source of V, J and clone size, and D and trimming were worked out from the DNA. The table includes some 67,000 clones, 88% detected once. Germline values: CDR1 SGHDT, CDR2 YYEEEE. This CDR3 is built from 17 residues. Trimming cost V 6 bases and J 1 base, with 22 bases left between them. The origin of this receptor is an older woman with acute or convalescent COVID-19. The chain recombines TRBV5-6 with TRBJ1-1; D is possibly TRBD1 (6 bases). Sequenced input: peripheral blood. CDR3 residues: CASTWGRRKWRNTEAFF. DNA for the CDR3: TGTGCCAGCACCTGGGGGCGAAGGAAGTGGAGGAACACTGAAGCTTTCTTT.